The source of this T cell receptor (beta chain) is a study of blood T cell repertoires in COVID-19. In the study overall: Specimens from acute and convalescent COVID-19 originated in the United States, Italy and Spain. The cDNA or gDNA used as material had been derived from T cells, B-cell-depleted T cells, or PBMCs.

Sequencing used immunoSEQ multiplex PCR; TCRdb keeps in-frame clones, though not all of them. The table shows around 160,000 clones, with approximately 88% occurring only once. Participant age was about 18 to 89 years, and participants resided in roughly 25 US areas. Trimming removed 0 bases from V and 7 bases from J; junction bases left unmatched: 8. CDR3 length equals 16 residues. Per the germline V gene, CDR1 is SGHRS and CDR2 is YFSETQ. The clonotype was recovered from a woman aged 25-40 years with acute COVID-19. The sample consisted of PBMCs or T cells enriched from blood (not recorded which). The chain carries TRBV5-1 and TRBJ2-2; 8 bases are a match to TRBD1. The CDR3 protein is CASSLAGTGLSGELFF. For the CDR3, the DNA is TGCGCCAGCAGCTTGGCCGGGACAGGCCTCAGCGGGGAGCTGTTTTTT. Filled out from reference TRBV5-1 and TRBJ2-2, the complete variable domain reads KAGVTQTPRYLIKTRGQQVTLSCSPISGHRSVSWYQQTPGQGLQFLFEYFSETQRNKGNFPGRFSGRQFSNSRSEMNVSTLELGDSALYLCASSLAGTGLSGELFFGEGSRLTVL.